This T cell receptor (beta chain) was captured by sequencing in a study of T cell repertoires in cytomegalovirus infection. As for the study in general: The public TCR beta signatures pointed to both CMV infection and matching HLA type. Findings and limits, study-wide: There were carriers of CMV plus the relevant HLA, and cumulative public TCR beta family frequency identified them. HLA-C-restricted CMV clonotypes gave the most frequent clonotype in two of eight donors.

This clonotype was picked up a small number of times. The antigen remains unidentified. TCRdb reanalysed the reads using MiXCR and keeps one entry per CDR3 protein. The sample yields about 530,000 distinct CDR3 sequences, around 27% seen once. The trim removed 7 bases at V and 2 bases at J, leaving 4 bases unmatched. CDR1 and CDR2 (germline): MNHEY, SVGEGT. The CDR3 runs 14 residues. The source is a human donor in good health (CMV status not recorded). Some clones in this sample may be carry-over from other donors' samples. The rearrangement joins TRBV6-2 or TRBV6-3 to TRBJ2-7, with TRBD2 identical over 11 bases. Sequencing used PBMCs. CDR3 amino acids: CASTRGLAAYEQYF. In DNA form, the CDR3 reads TGTGCCAGCACCAGGGGACTAGCGGCCTACGAGCAGTACTTC.